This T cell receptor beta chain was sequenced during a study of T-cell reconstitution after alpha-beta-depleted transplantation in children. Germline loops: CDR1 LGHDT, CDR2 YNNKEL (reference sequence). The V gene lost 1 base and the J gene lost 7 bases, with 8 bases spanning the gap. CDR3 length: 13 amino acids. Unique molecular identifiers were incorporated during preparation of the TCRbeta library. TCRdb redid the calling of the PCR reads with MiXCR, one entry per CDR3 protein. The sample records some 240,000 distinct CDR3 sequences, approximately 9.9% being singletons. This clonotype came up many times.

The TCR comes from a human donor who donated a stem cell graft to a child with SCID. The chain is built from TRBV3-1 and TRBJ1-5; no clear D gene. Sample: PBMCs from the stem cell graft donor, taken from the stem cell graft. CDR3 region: CASSQVGVQPQHF. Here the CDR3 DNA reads TGTGCCAGCAGCCAAGTCGGCGTCCAGCCCCAGCATTTT. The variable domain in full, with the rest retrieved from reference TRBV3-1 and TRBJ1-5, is DTAVSQTPKYLVTQMGNDKSIKCEQNLGHDTMYWYKQDSKKFLKIMFSYNNKELIINETVPNRFSPKSPDKAHLNLHINSLELGDSAVYFCASSQVGVQPQHFGDGTRLSIL.